These 20 T cell receptor beta chains were all obtained from the same sample, sequenced in a study of blood T cells in healthy people across ages. With a J-beta primer mix and a sample-barcoded 5' primer, a second PCR ran roughly 6 to 11 cycles. One entry per CDR3 protein, called by TCRdb with MiXCR from the 5' RACE reads. The sample holds fewer than 750,000 distinct CDR3 sequences, under 65% seen once. Sequencing input: blood. These receptors came from a woman of 80 years or more in good health.

This clonotype has at least ten counts. The chain recombines TRBV27 with TRBJ2-5; 7 bases agree with TRBD2. The germline V gene encodes CDR1 MNHEY and CDR2 SMNVEV (reference sequence). The CDR3 covers 15 residues. V was clipped by 8 bases and J by 5 bases; unmatched bases: 14. CDR3 in DNA: TGTGCCAGCTTTCCAGGACGGGACTACTCGGAGACCCAGTACTTC. Amino acid sequence: CASFPGRDYSETQYF.

This clonotype was seen many times. Germline and junction disagree at one end, which may indicate a read error. V usage is TRBV7-2 and J usage is TRBJ2-5; 9 bases are a match to TRBD2. The CDR3 has 13 residues. CDR1 and CDR2 from the germline V gene are SGHTA and FQGNSA. CDR3 nucleotides: TGTGCCAGCAGCGTAGCGGGAGCAGAGACCCAGTACTTC. As protein: CASSVAGAETQYF.

This clonotype was seen at least ten times. The J gene is TRBJ2-1, the V gene TRBV11-2; D not resolved. This CDR3 comprises 13 residues. CDR1 is SGHAT and CDR2 is FQNNGV in the germline V gene. The V end lost 1 base, the J end lost 6 bases, and 7 bases lay between the germline ends. The CDR3 spells CASSLGAINEQFF. CDR3 coding DNA: TGTGCCAGCAGCTTAGGCGCTATCAATGAGCAGTTCTTC.

The rearrangement joins TRBV20-1 to TRBJ1-2; TRBD1 is a possible D gene (6 bases). Trimming left V 2 bases short and J 9 bases short, with 13 bases between. Germline V gives CDR1 DFQATT, CDR2 SNEGSKA (reference sequence). The CDR3 runs 12 residues. The CDR3 DNA follows: TGCAGTGCTAGATCGGGGGGCGCAAGCTACACCTTC. This codes for CSARSGGASYTF.

Ten or more counts support this clonotype. The gene calls are TRBV6-6 and TRBJ1-4; D might be TRBD1 (6 bases). CDR1 MNHNY and CDR2 SVGAGI come from the germline V gene (reference sequence). Trimming took 6 bases from V and 3 from J, leaving 14 bases between them. The CDR3 extends over 15 amino acids. CDR3: CASRTGGAANEKLFF. The CDR3 bases are TGTGCCAGCAGGACTGGGGGGGCTGCTAATGAAAAACTGTTTTTT.

In the case of this clonotype: Since a much larger clone is just one base distant, this may be a read error. The J gene is TRBJ2-7, the V gene TRBV27, with TRBD1 identical over 7 bases. The CDR3 runs 14 residues. CDR1 is MNHEY and CDR2 is SMNVEV in the germline V gene (reference sequence). V gave up 5 bases and J gave up 3 bases; unmatched junction bases: 7. The CDR3 DNA reads as TGTGCCAGCAGTGGACAGGACTCGTGCTACGAGCAGTACTTC. It specifies CASSGQDSCYEQYF.

In this sample, this clonotype turned up many times. This chain connects TRBV12-3 or TRBV12-4 to TRBJ2-1; D gene ambiguous. The V gene lost 3 bases and the J gene lost 8 bases, with 8 bases spanning the gap. This CDR3 has 12 amino acids. For the CDR3, the DNA is TGTGCCAGCAGTTTGATGGCGGATGAGCAGTTCTTC. Translation: CASSLMADEQFF.

This chain uses TRBV12-3 or TRBV12-4 with TRBJ2-5; tentative D call: TRBD2 (5 bases). This CDR3 region has 15 residues. V was shortened by 6 bases and J by 2 bases, with 16 bases between the two germline ends. DNA for the CDR3: TGTGCCAGCAGCCTCGGCCTCGGGGATCAAGAGACCCAGTACTTC. Its translation: CASSLGLGDQETQYF.

Here the CDR3 DNA reads TGCAGTGCTAGAGGTCAGCCCCGCGGAGCCTCAATGAACACTGAAGCTTTCTTT. Translation: CSARGQPRGASMNTEAFF. The V gene is TRBV20-1, the J gene TRBJ1-1; D unresolved. This CDR3 contains 18 residues. Per germline, CDR1 DFQATT and CDR2 SNEGSKA (reference sequence). Trimming took 1 base from V and 0 from J, leaving 21 bases between them.

Remarks on this clonotype: It may be a read error: a sequence one base away is much more abundant. The chain combines TRBV9 with TRBJ2-3; D gene uncertain. CDR1 and CDR2 (germline): SGDLS, YYNGEE. CDR3 length: 15 residues. Deletions cut 1 base from V and 3 bases from J, with 12 bases between. DNA of the CDR3: TGTGCCAGCAGCGTAAGGGCGCAGAGGACAGATACGCAGTATTTT. It yields the protein CASSVRAQRTDTQYF.

The chain combines TRBV13 with TRBJ2-7; the match to TRBD1 covers 9 bases. CDR3 size: 15 residues. Germline V lookup: CDR1 PRHDT, CDR2 FYEKMQ (reference sequence). The ends lost 3 bases at V and 6 bases at J; junction bases unmatched: 9. The CDR3 spells CASSLTGTGFSEQYF. CDR3 nucleotides: TGTGCCAGCAGCTTGACCGGGACAGGGTTTTCCGAGCAGTACTTC. The complete variable domain, with remaining parts taken from reference TRBV13 and TRBJ2-7, reads AAGVIQSPRHLIKEKRETATLKCYPIPRHDTVYWYQQGPGQDPQFLISFYEKMQSDKGSIPDRFSAQQFSDYHSELNMSSLELGDSALYFCASSLTGTGFSEQYFGPGTRLTVT.

The rearrangement links TRBV20-1 to TRBJ1-2; no firm D call. CDR3 length: 13 amino acids. Trimming shortened V by 6 bases and J by 0 bases, and 11 bases separated the two germline ends. Germline V gene sequence: CDR1 DFQATT, CDR2 SNEGSKA (reference sequence). CDR3 DNA: TGCAGTGCCCGGACCGAAGCTAACTATGGCTACACCTTC. Protein product: CSARTEANYGYTF.

The chain has TRBV20-1 and TRBJ2-1; 7 bases map to TRBD2. V shed 0 bases and J 3 bases; nucleotides not matched to a gene: 5. Germline V gene sequence: CDR1 DFQATT, CDR2 SNEGSKA (reference sequence). There are 15 residues in the CDR3. DNA of the CDR3: TGCAGTGCTAGAGATCGGGCTAGCGGCTACAATGAGCAGTTCTTC. Translated, it gives CSARDRASGYNEQFF.

About this clonotype: This sequence may be a read error, since a much larger clone differs from it by one base. V is TRBV20-1 and J is TRBJ2-7; TRBD2 agrees at 9 bases. CDR1 DFQATT and CDR2 SNEGSKA come from the germline V gene (reference sequence). CDR3 length: 14 amino acids. The CDR3 nucleotides read TGCAGTGCTAGAGGTCCTAGCGGGATCTACGGGCAGTACTTC. As protein: CSARGPSGIYGQYF.

The chain has TRBV30 and TRBJ2-2, with D possibly being TRBD1 or TRBD2 (5 bases each). The CDR3 extends over 14 amino acids. Germline CDR1 is GTSNPN and CDR2 is SVGIG (reference sequence). V shed 2 bases and J shed 3 bases, with 10 bases lying between them. CDR3 protein: CAWSMRGDTGELFF. DNA for the CDR3: TGTGCCTGGAGTATGAGAGGGGACACCGGGGAGCTGTTTTTT.

The chain couples TRBV5-1 to TRBJ2-6, with no clear D. Germline V CDR1 and CDR2: SGHRS, YFSETQ. CDR3 size: 16 residues. V was cut by 2 bases and J by 2 bases, with 11 bases left in between. The CDR3 coding sequence is TGCGCCAGCAGCTTAGCCGCGAGGACTGGGGCCAACGTCCTGACTTTC. It codes for CASSLAARTGANVLTF.

The V gene is TRBV10-3, the J gene TRBJ2-3; maybe TRBD2 (6 bases). The CDR3 totals 16 residues. The germline gives CDR1 ENHRY, CDR2 SYGVKD. The V and J ends lost 2 bases and 1 base respectively, with 13 bases between them. The CDR3 loop is CAISEAVGGGTDTQYF. The DNA of the CDR3 is TGTGCCATCAGTGAGGCGGTGGGGGGTGGCACAGATACGCAGTATTTT.

For this clonotype: A much larger clone sits a single nucleotide away, making a read error possible. The CDR3 nucleotides are TGCGCCAGCAGCTTGGACCTAGCGGGGGCCTACAATGAGCAGTACTTC. It is translated as CASSLDLAGAYNEQYF. The chain recombines TRBV5-1 with TRBJ2-5; 10 bases match TRBD2. The CDR3 sequence is 16 residues long. J gave up 11 bases and V 0 bases, and 13 bases lay outside the gene matches. Germline lookup yields CDR1 SGHRS and CDR2 YFSETQ.

There are many counts of this clonotype. The chain has TRBV6-5 and TRBJ2-5; possibly TRBD2 for D (6 bases). Per germline, CDR1 MNHEY and CDR2 SVGAGI. Trimming took 6 bases from V and 5 from J, leaving 19 bases between them. This CDR3 contains 15 residues. The CDR3 sequence: CASRSSSLARETQYF. In DNA form, the CDR3 reads TGTGCCAGCAGGTCCTCCTCACTAGCACGGGAGACCCAGTACTTC.

This chain's CDR3 is CASSVGYSPGLVDGANVLTF. The CDR3 DNA follows: TGTGCCAGCAGCGTAGGGTATTCACCAGGCCTCGTAGATGGGGCCAACGTCCTGACTTTC. The chain carries TRBV9 and TRBJ2-6; D is uncertain. Trimming shortened V by 0 bases and J by 3 bases, and 22 bases separated the two germline ends. Germline V CDR1 and CDR2: SGDLS, YYNGEE. The CDR3 is made up of 20 amino acids.